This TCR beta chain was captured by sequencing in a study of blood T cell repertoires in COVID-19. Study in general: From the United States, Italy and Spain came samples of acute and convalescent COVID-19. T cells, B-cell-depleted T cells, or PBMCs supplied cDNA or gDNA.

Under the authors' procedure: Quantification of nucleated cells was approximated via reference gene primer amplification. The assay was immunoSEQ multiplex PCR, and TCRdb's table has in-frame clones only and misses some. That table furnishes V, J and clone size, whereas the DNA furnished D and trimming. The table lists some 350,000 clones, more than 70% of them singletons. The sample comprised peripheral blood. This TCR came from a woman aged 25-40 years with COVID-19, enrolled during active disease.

The CDR3 loop reads CASKGDRATGNEQFF. Written as DNA, the CDR3 is TGTGCCAGCAAAGGCGATCGGGCTACAGGGAATGAGCAGTTCTTC. The V call is TRBV6-5, the J call TRBJ2-1, with D possibly matching TRBD1 (6 bases). From germline, CDR1 is MNHEY and CDR2 SVGAGI. The CDR3 sequence is 15 residues long. V lost 7 bases, J lost 7 bases, and 20 bases lay in between.